The present entry profiles one T cell receptor beta chain with its context. The target antigen is unknown. 60 Vbeta and 13 Jbeta primers were used in PCR. Original processing methods: In a later analysis, 75 million to 85 million unique TCR beta chains included roughly 11 million shared by two or more donors. Here immunoSEQ multiplex PCR was the method, and the copy in TCRdb shows in-frame clones only, minus some. The V and J calls and clone size come from that table; D and trimming were worked out from the DNA. This sample yields around 20,000 clones, of which approximately 84% are seen a single time; around a fifth belongs to the top ten. The data originate from a study of cytomegalovirus exposure and HLA in healthy donors. The CDR3 has 16 amino acids. Germline V lookup: CDR1 LNHNV, CDR2 YYDKDF (reference sequence). V was shortened by 1 base and J by 5 bases, with 14 bases between the two germline ends.

It was healthy bone marrow donors who served as donors. Study results and limitations: Per a later analysis, under 20,000 TCR beta sequences showed association with HLA alleles at 0.05 false discovery rate.

The chain is built from TRBV15 and TRBJ1-4, with a tentative D call TRBD1 (6 bases). The specimen sequenced was PBMCs. This sequence was found in a human donor in good health. The CDR3 protein is CATSRGGGRGNEKLFF. The CDR3 nucleotides are TGTGCCACCAGCAGAGGGGGGGGGCGCGGGAATGAAAAACTGTTTTTT.